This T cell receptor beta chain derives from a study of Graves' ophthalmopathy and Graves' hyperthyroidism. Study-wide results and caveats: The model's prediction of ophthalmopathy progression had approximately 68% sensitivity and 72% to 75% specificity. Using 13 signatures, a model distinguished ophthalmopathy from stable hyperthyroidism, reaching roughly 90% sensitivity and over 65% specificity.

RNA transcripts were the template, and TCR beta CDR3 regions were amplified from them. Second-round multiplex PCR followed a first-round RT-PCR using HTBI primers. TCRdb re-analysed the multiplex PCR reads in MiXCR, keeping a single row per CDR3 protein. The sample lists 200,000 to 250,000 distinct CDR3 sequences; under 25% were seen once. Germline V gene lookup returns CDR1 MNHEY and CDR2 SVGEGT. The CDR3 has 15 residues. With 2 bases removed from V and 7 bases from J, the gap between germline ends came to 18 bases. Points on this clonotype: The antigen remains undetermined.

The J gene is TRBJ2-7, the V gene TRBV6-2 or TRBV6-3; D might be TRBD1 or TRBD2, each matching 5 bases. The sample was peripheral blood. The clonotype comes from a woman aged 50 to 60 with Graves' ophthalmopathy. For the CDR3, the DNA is TGTGCCAGCAGTTACAGCCGGGCCTATGGGGGAGAGCAGTACTTC. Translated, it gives CASSYSRAYGGEQYF.